Included here is one T cell receptor (beta chain) sequence, with context. As yet, its antigen is unknown. The length of the CDR3 is 14 residues. V was shortened by 2 bases and J by 1 base, with 8 bases between the two germline ends. Germline CDR1 reads LNHDA; CDR2 reads SQIVND (reference sequence). Cultured CD4+ T cells had their DNA profiled by the Oncomine TCR Beta short-read assay. TCRdb reprocessed the PCR reads with MiXCR, giving one entry per CDR3 protein. The profile covers approximately 19,000 distinct CDR3 sequences, with 43% appearing a single time and 12% taken by the ten largest. The data are from a study of vaccination and CD4 T cells after COVID-19. Study background: Two Hispanic individuals were among six male and four female convalescent patients. Overlapping SARS-CoV-2, HCoV-NL63, HCoV-OC43 and HCoV-229E spike peptides stimulated the cells. Regarding the study as a whole: Analysis covered relatively few convalescent patients and lacked any early post-infection timepoints.

Noted treatment: approximately nine-day PBMC culture with coronavirus spike peptide pools or control peptides (ViraFEST assay). Antigen-specific T cell expansion with peptide pools preceded TCR sequencing in the ViraFEST approach. Sequenced: CD4+ T cells from blood, cultured in vitro. The rearrangement uses TRBV19 and TRBJ1-2; no reliable D call. The clonotype was recovered from a human donor who had recovered from COVID-19. DNA for the CDR3: TGTGCCAGTAGTATACACCGGAGTAACTATGGCTACACCTTC. Translation: CASSIHRSNYGYTF.